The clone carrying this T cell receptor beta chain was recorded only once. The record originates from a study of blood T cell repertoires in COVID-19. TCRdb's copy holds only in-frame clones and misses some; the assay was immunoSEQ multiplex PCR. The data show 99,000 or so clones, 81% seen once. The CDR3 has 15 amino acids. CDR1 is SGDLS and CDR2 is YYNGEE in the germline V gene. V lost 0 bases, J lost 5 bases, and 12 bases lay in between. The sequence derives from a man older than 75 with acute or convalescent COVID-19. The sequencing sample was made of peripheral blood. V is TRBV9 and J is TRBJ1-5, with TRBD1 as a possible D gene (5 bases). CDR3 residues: CASSVEARDHQPQHF. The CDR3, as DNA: TGTGCCAGCAGCGTAGAGGCCAGGGATCATCAGCCCCAGCATTTT.